This T cell receptor beta chain was obtained from a study of persistence of HIV-infected CD4 T cells. The immunoSEQ assay was version 4, run in survey mode. Measured with immunoSEQ multiplex PCR; TCRdb has only the in-frame clones, and not every one. The table records 30,000 or so clones, 80% to 90% of them present only once. As concerns this clone: Its cognate antigen is unknown.

Trimming left V 7 bases short and J 2 bases short, with 12 bases between. The CDR3 runs to 13 residues. From germline, CDR1 is LGHDT and CDR2 YNNKEL (reference sequence). Stimulation used approximately 9.1 ug/mL lysate from CMV-infected fibroblasts. CD40L-negative CD69-negative CD45RO-high memory CD4+ T cells were sorted as populations depleted of antigen-responding cells. The chain is built from TRBV3-1 (or the pseudogene TRBV3-2) and TRBJ2-7; D gene ambiguous. Sequenced material: CD4+ T cells sorted from PBMCs after approximately 19-hour stimulation, taken from a patient who received antiretroviral therapy. This clonotype was sampled from an adult man with HIV who was CMV-seropositive. The CDR3 sequence is CASKAAGPYEQYF. CDR3 in DNA: TGTGCCAGCAAGGCGGCAGGCCCCTACGAGCAGTACTTC.